This TCR beta chain stems from a study of T cell changes during pregnancy in multiple sclerosis (dated 2019 in TCRdb). Some background on the complete study: Changes in the T cell repertoire over the course of pregnancy were examined in this study in women with multiple sclerosis.

Turning to this clone: Its specific antigen is unknown. No much larger clone exists at a distance of one base, and base qualities are not known.

The library was built by means of the immunoSEQ multiplex PCR assay. Drawn from immuneACCESS, this table holds only the in-frame rearrangements with V and J called that TCRdb kept. Clones are partly lost; checked studies trace under half to an unresolved V gene and leave the rest unexplained. A total of about 74,000 clones appear in this sample, 92% of them only once. Approximately 3.3% of the sample lies in the top ten. The TCR originated in a female donor in good health, enrolled as a control in a pregnancy study. The source material was peripheral blood, sampled after pregnancy.

CDR3 sequence: CASSLGGLAGADTQYF. Here is the DNA: TGTGCCAGCAGCTTAGGGGGACTAGCGGGAGCAGATACGCAGTATTTT. The rearranged chain carries TRBV9 and TRBJ2-3; 14 bases in the middle match TRBD2. CDR1 and CDR2 are drawn from the germline V gene: SGDLS, YYNGEE. Reading from cysteine to phenylalanine, the CDR3 counts 16 amino acids. Only the CDR3 part of the read is kept: 48 bases, read in frame from the first base. The germline V and J ends show losses of 4 bases and 4 bases respectively, and no gene match explains 5 bases of the junction.